The sequence of this T cell receptor (beta chain) was determined in a study of blood T cell repertoires in COVID-19. Study in general: Acute-phase and convalescent COVID-19 samples originated in the United States, Italy and Spain. T cells, B-cell-depleted T cells, or PBMCs provided the cDNA or gDNA that served as material.

The CDR3 extends over 14 amino acids. Germline V CDR1 and CDR2: KGHSH, LQKENI. Losses at the gene ends were 6 bases for V and 2 bases for J; bases not matched to a gene: 5. The protocol was immunoSEQ multiplex PCR, while the TCRdb copy is restricted to in-frame clones and leaves out a portion. The sample includes about 160,000 clones, approximately 92% of them seen just once. This chain joins TRBV18 and TRBJ2-3, with 7 bases identical to TRBD2. Sequenced material: peripheral blood. This TCR was recovered from a woman aged 45-65 years with acute or convalescent COVID-19. The CDR3 here is CASSSGANTDTQYF. DNA for the CDR3: TGTGCCAGCTCGAGCGGGGCCAACACAGATACGCAGTATTTT.